One and the same sample provided the 14 T cell receptor beta chains below, sequenced in a study of graft-versus-host responses after intestinal transplantation. Measured with immunoSEQ multiplex PCR; TCRdb has only the in-frame clones, and not every one. The table includes 35,000 to 45,000 clones, under 90% detected once. The sequences come from PBMCs, collected 260 to 280 days after transplant. The receptors were gathered from a human patient who received an intestinal transplant, so some T cells may come from the graft donor.

V gene TRBV14 combines with J gene TRBJ2-1; 9 nucleotides align to TRBD1. The V and J ends lost 4 bases and 9 bases, in that order; junction bases with no gene match: 7. CDR1 is SGHDN, CDR2 FVKESK, per germline. The CDR3 totals 14 residues. The CDR3, as DNA: TGTGCCAGCAGCCTCCTTGGACAGGGGACTGAGCAGTTCTTC. This codes for CASSLLGQGTEQFF.

The chain has TRBV4-3 and TRBJ1-6, with a tentative D call TRBD1 (6 bases). Trimming took off 3 bases at V and 0 bases at J, with 9 bases between the two ends. CDR1 is LGHNA, CDR2 YSLEER, per germline. The CDR3 runs to 16 residues. CDR3 region: CASSQTGASYNSPLHF. CDR3 DNA: TGCGCCAGCAGCCAGACGGGGGCCTCCTATAATTCACCCCTCCACTTT.

The chain is built from TRBV4-2 and TRBJ2-7, with unresolved D. The V and J ends lost 0 bases and 3 bases respectively, with 3 bases between them. CDR3 length equals 12 residues. CDR1 and CDR2 (germline): LGHNA, YNFKEQ. The CDR3 nucleotides are TGTGCCAGCAGCCAAGACTACTACGAGCAGTACTTC. It codes for CASSQDYYEQYF.

The J gene is TRBJ1-1, the V gene TRBV7-8; 8 bases line up with TRBD1. With 5 bases clipped from V and 5 bases from J, the junction kept 10 bases outside the gene matches. The CDR3 has 15 residues. Germline CDR1 SGHVS, CDR2 FQNEAQ. In DNA form, the CDR3 reads TGTGCCAGCAGCGGACCGACAGGGGTGAGGACTGAAGCTTTCTTT. This translates into CASSGPTGVRTEAFF.

The V and J genes are TRBV6-1 and TRBJ2-2; TRBD1 aligns across 9 bases. This CDR3 region has 15 residues. The germline gives CDR1 MNHNS, CDR2 SASEGT. The junction had 3 bases not matched to a gene; V was cut back by 5 bases and J by 2 bases. CDR3 residues: CASSNRGRNTGELFF. Written as DNA, the CDR3 is TGTGCCAGCAGTAACAGGGGGCGCAACACCGGGGAGCTGTTTTTT.

The CDR3 here is CASSPRRGYGYTF. The CDR3 DNA sequence: TGTGCCAGCAGCCCTCGGAGGGGCTATGGCTACACCTTC. The rearrangement links TRBV7-9 to TRBJ1-2; perhaps TRBD1 as D (5 bases). Germline V gene sequence: CDR1 SEHNR, CDR2 FQNEAQ (reference sequence). V was trimmed by 5 bases and J by 4 bases, leaving 11 bases between them. This CDR3 spans 13 amino acids. Looking up the rest from reference TRBV7-9 and TRBJ1-2 gives the full variable domain: DTGVSQNPRHKITKRGQNVTFRCDPISEHNRLYWYRQTLGQGPEFLTYFQNEAQLEKSRLLSDRFSAERPKGSFSTLEIQRTEQGDSAMYLCASSPRRGYGYTFGSGTRLTVV.

CDR3 in amino acids: CASSEAGNQPQHF. The CDR3 nucleotides read TGTGCCAGCAGTGAAGCAGGTAATCAGCCCCAGCATTTT. The V call is TRBV2, the J call TRBJ1-5, with D unresolved. V gave up 0 bases and J gave up 4 bases, with 4 bases separating them. The CDR3 has 13 residues. Germline assignment: CDR1 SNHLY and CDR2 FYNNEI. Combining the CDR3 with reference TRBV2 and TRBJ1-5 gives the whole variable domain EPEVTQTPSHQVTQMGQEVILRCVPISNHLYFYWYRQILGQKVEFLVSFYNNEISEKSEIFDDQFSVERPDGSNFTLKIRSTKLEDSAMYFCASSEAGNQPQHFGDGTRLSIL.

The V and J genes are TRBV6-5 and TRBJ2-3; D not resolved. Trimming took off 4 bases at V and 4 bases at J, with 12 bases between the two ends. The V gene's germline CDR1 is MNHEY and CDR2 SVGAGI. This CDR3 comprises 14 residues. CDR3 protein: CASSSPQDADTQYF. CDR3 sequence (DNA): TGTGCCAGCAGTTCCCCGCAGGATGCAGATACGCAGTATTTT.

This chain connects TRBV27 to TRBJ2-3; D is uncertain. V was cut by 3 bases and J by 4 bases, with 8 bases left in between. This CDR3 is built from 13 residues. Germline CDR1 is MNHEY and CDR2 is SMNVEV (reference sequence). The CDR3 DNA reads as TGTGCCAGCAGTTTCATGTTCCCAGATACGCAGTATTTT. It translates to CASSFMFPDTQYF.

In its sample, this clone was seen a few times. The V and J genes are TRBV7-7 and TRBJ2-5; weak D call: TRBD2 (5 bases). The CDR3 contains 14 residues. The V gene lost 4 bases and the J gene lost 2 bases, with 11 bases spanning the gap. Germline V lookup: CDR1 SSHAT, CDR2 FNYEAQ (reference sequence). The CDR3, as DNA: TGTGCCAGCAGCTCCTCCTCGGGGCAAGAGACCCAGTACTTC. Amino acid sequence: CASSSSSGQETQYF.

The rearrangement joins TRBV6-4 to TRBJ2-3; 7 bases are shared with TRBD1. With 0 bases clipped from V and 6 bases from J, the junction kept 0 bases outside the gene matches. The CDR3 sequence is 13 residues long. CDR1 MRHNA and CDR2 SNTAGT come from the germline V gene. The DNA of the CDR3 is TGTGCCAGCAGTGACTCGGACAGGGATACGCAGTATTTT. Translated: CASSDSDRDTQYF.

This sequence joins TRBV10-3 and TRBJ2-3; the D gene is possibly TRBD2 (5 bases). Deletions cut 7 bases from V and 0 bases from J, with 14 bases between. Germline CDR1 reads ENHRY; CDR2 reads SYGVKD. The CDR3 extends over 15 amino acids. CDR3 nucleotide sequence: TGTGCCATCAAAGGACGGAGGCAAAGCACAGATACGCAGTATTTT. Encoded protein: CAIKGRRQSTDTQYF.

The chain joins TRBV6-1 to TRBJ1-1; D is uncertain. This CDR3 region has 8 residues. Deletions cut 2 bases from V and 14 bases from J, with 3 bases between. Germline V gene lookup returns CDR1 MNHNS and CDR2 SASEGT. CDR3 DNA sequence: TGTGCCAGCAGTGAATGGTTCTTT. Translating it yields CASSEWFF.

The chain joins TRBV18 to TRBJ1-4; possible D gene TRBD1, 5 bases. The germline V and J ends were trimmed by 4 bases and 3 bases, with 15 bases remaining between them. From germline, CDR1 is KGHSH and CDR2 LQKENI. This CDR3 comprises 16 residues. The CDR3 loop is CASSQIQGKANEKLFF. The CDR3 region has the DNA TGTGCCAGCTCACAAATCCAGGGAAAGGCTAATGAAAAACTGTTTTTT.